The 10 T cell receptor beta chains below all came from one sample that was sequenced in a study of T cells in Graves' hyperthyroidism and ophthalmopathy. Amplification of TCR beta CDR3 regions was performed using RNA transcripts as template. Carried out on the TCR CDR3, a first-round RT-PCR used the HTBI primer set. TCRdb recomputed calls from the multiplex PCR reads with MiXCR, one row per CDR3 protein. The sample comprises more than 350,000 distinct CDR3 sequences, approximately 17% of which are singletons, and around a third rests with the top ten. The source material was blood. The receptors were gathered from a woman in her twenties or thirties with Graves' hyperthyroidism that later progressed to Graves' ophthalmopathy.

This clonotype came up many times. This CDR3 is CASSPRNSGNEQFF. The CDR3, as DNA: TGTGCCAGCAGCCCGAGGAATTCAGGCAATGAGCAGTTCTTC. The chain recombines TRBV11-3 with TRBJ2-1; D remains unclear. Germline CDR1 is SGHNT and CDR2 is YENEEA. Trimming shortened V by 5 bases and J by 6 bases, and 14 bases separated the two germline ends. The CDR3 contains 14 residues.

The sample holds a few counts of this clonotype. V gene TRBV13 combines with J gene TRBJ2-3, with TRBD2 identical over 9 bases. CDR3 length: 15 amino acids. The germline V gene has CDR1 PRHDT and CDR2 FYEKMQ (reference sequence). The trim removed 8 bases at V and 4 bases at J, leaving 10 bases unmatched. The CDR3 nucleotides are TGTGCCAGCCTCACTGCGGGGGGGCCCTCAGATACGCAGTATTTT. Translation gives CASLTAGGPSDTQYF.

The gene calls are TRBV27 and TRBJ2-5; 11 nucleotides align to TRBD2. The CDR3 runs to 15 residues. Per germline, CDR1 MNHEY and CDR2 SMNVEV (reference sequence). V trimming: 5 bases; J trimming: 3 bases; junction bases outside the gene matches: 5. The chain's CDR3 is CASSISGRGEETQYF. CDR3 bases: TGTGCCAGCAGTATTAGCGGGAGGGGTGAAGAGACCCAGTACTTC.

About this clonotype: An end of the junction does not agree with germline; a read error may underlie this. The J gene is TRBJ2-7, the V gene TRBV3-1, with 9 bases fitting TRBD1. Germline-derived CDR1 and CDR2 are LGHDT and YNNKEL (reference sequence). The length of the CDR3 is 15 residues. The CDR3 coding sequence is TGTGCCAGCAGCCAAACAGGGGGCTCCCCCTACGAGCGGTACTTC. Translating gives CASSQTGGSPYERYF.

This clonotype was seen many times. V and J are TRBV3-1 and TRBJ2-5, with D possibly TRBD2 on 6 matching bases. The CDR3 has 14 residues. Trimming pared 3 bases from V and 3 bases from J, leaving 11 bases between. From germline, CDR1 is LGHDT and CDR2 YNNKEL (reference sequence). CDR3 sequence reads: CASSQPPGEETQYF. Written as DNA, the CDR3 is TGTGCCAGCAGCCAGCCCCCGGGGGAAGAGACCCAGTACTTC.

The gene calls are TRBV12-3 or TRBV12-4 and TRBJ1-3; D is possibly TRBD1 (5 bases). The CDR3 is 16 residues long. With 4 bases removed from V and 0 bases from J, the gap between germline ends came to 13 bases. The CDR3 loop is CASSSGRGTSGNTIYF. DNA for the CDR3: TGTGCCAGCAGTTCCGGCCGGGGGACCTCTGGAAACACCATATATTTT.

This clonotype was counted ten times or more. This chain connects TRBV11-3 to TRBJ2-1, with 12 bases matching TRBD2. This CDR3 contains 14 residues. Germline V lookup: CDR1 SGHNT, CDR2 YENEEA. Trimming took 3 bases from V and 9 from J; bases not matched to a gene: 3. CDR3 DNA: TGTGCCAGCAGCTTGTGGGGACTAGCGGGTGAGCAGTTCTTC. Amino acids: CASSLWGLAGEQFF.

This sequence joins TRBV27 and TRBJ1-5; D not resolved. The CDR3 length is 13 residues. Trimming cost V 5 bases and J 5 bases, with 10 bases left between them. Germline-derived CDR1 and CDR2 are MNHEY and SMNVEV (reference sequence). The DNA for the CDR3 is TGTGCCAGCAGTATAATGATGGATCAGCCCCAGCATTTT. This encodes CASSIMMDQPQHF.

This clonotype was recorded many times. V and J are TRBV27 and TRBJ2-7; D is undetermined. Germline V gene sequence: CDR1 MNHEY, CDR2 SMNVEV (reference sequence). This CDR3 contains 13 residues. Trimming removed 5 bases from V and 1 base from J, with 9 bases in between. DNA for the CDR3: TGTGCCAGCAGTAAAAGGGTGTCCTACGAGCAGTACTTC. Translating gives CASSKRVSYEQYF.

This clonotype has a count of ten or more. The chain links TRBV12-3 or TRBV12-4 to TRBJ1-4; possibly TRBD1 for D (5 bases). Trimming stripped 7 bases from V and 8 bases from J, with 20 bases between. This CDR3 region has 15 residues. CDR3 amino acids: CASTMAQGREEKLFF. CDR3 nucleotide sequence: TGTGCCAGCACCATGGCTCAGGGCCGGGAGGAAAAACTGTTTTTT.